The 11 T cell receptor beta chains given below trace back to one sample, sequenced in a study of cytomegalovirus exposure and HLA in healthy donors. The primer mix had 60 Vbeta and 13 Jbeta primers. Libraries were prepared by immunoSEQ multiplex PCR; TCRdb keeps only in-frame clonotypes and omits some of them. The repertoire holds over 90,000 clones, with roughly 85% as singletons. The source material was PBMCs. Receptors were obtained from a man aged 40-49 years in good health and CMV-seronegative.

The genes are TRBV2 and TRBJ1-1; tentative D call: TRBD1 (5 bases). The CDR3 loop spans 14 amino acids. The germline V and J ends were trimmed by 6 bases and 4 bases, with 15 bases remaining between them. Germline V CDR1 and CDR2: SNHLY, FYNNEI. The CDR3 DNA reads TGTGCCAGCAGCAACGGGTGGGGGGGCACTGAAGCTTTCTTT. Residues: CASSNGWGGTEAFF.

The rearrangement uses TRBV29-1 and TRBJ2-7, with D possibly TRBD1 on 5 matching bases. Looked up from germline, CDR1 is SQVTM and CDR2 is ANQGSEA. The CDR3 has 14 residues. Trimming pared 0 bases from V and 1 base from J, leaving 10 bases between. The DNA of the CDR3 is TGCAGCGTTGAAGAAGATAGGACATCCTACGAGCAGTACTTC. Protein sequence: CSVEEDRTSYEQYF.

This clone was counted between two and nine times. The chain links TRBV5-1 to TRBJ2-7; 14 nucleotides align to TRBD2. Germline V lookup: CDR1 SGHRS, CDR2 YFSETQ. The CDR3 runs 15 residues. Losses at the gene ends were 3 bases for V and 1 base for J; bases not matched to a gene: 0. The CDR3 coding sequence is TGCGCCAGCAGCTGGACTAGCGGGGGGTCCTACGAGCAGTACTTC. Translating gives CASSWTSGGSYEQYF.

The chain carries TRBV7-9 and TRBJ2-1; 15 bases are a match to TRBD2. The CDR3 totals 17 residues. V lost 4 bases, J lost 8 bases, and 9 bases stayed unmatched. Germline CDR1 SEHNR, CDR2 FQNEAQ (reference sequence). For the CDR3, the DNA is TGTGCCAGCAGCTCCCCGTGGACTAGCGGGGGGGCGGATGAGCAGTTCTTC. Amino acid sequence: CASSSPWTSGGADEQFF.

The chain combines TRBV7-6 with TRBJ1-2; D ambiguous. V was shortened by 1 base and J by 2 bases, with 8 bases between the two germline ends. Germline-derived CDR1 and CDR2 are SGHVS and FNYEAQ. This CDR3 is 14 amino acids long. CDR3 nucleotide sequence: TGTGCCAGCAGCTTAGGCGGGGTAAACTATGGCTACACCTTC. Translated: CASSLGGVNYGYTF. Variable domain in full (rest from reference TRBV7-6 and TRBJ1-2): GAGVSQSPRYKVTKRGQDVALRCDPISGHVSLYWYRQALGQGPEFLTYFNYEAQQDKSGLPNDRFSAERPEGSISTLTIQRTEQRDSAMYRCASSLGGVNYGYTFGSGTRLTVV.

This clone has more than one count but fewer than ten. This specimen includes other DNA sequences encoding the same CDR3. This chain connects TRBV2 to TRBJ1-1; D call uncertain. The CDR3 covers 13 residues. CDR1 is SNHLY and CDR2 is FYNNEI in the germline V gene. Trimming shortened V by 4 bases and J by 0 bases, and 6 bases separated the two germline ends. The CDR3: CASSVGLNTEAFF. The CDR3 DNA reads TGTGCCAGCAGTGTCGGGTTGAACACTGAAGCTTTCTTT.

The genes are TRBV5-1 and TRBJ1-3, with no clear D. The CDR3 is 14 amino acids. CDR1 is SGHRS, CDR2 YFSETQ, per germline. Trimming took 3 bases from V and 8 from J, leaving 15 bases between them. Written as DNA, the CDR3 is TGCGCCAGCAGCTGGGCTTCGGGAGTGGACACCATATATTTT. Translated: CASSWASGVDTIYF.

This clone was seen only once. This sequence joins TRBV4-1 and TRBJ2-1; 9 bases fit TRBD2. Germline V gene sequence: CDR1 MGHRA, CDR2 YSYEKL. V shed 0 bases, J shed 6 bases, and the junction held 6 bases outside the gene matches. This CDR3 spans 16 amino acids. The DNA of the CDR3 is TGCGCCAGCAGCCAAGAGGGACTAGCTAGTCGCAATGAGCAGTTCTTC. This translates into CASSQEGLASRNEQFF.

Concerning this clone: A junction end diverges from the germline sequence, so it may reflect a read error. The rearrangement joins TRBV7-9 to TRBJ1-1, with D perhaps TRBD1 (5 bases). The CDR3 sequence is 12 residues long. CDR1 is SEHNR and CDR2 is FQNEAQ in the germline V gene (reference sequence). The CDR3: CSSSRAGYEAFF. The CDR3 DNA reads TGTTCCAGCAGCCGCGCAGGGTACGAGGCTTTCTTT.

The rearrangement links TRBV25-1 to TRBJ2-7; 7 bases line up with TRBD1. The germline CDR1 and CDR2 sequences are MGHDK and SYGVNS. CDR3 length equals 13 residues. V lost 8 bases, J lost 3 bases, and 7 bases stayed unmatched. The CDR3 spells CASEGTVNYEQYF. In nucleotides, the CDR3 is TGTGCCAGCGAAGGGACAGTAAACTACGAGCAGTACTTC.

The rearrangement links TRBV5-1 to TRBJ2-3; 7 nucleotides match TRBD2. Germline trimming cut 1 base from V and 4 bases from J; bases unmatched to any gene: 3. The CDR3 is 14 amino acids. The V gene's germline CDR1 is SGHRS and CDR2 YFSETQ. CDR3 sequence reads: CASSLIAGADTQYF. For the CDR3, the DNA is TGCGCCAGCAGCTTGATCGCGGGGGCAGATACGCAGTATTTT. The full variable domain, completed using reference TRBV5-1 and TRBJ2-3, is KAGVTQTPRYLIKTRGQQVTLSCSPISGHRSVSWYQQTPGQGLQFLFEYFSETQRNKGNFPGRFSGRQFSNSRSEMNVSTLELGDSALYLCASSLIAGADTQYFGPGTRLTVL.